This record covers a single TCR beta chain. Trimming stripped 7 bases from V and 5 bases from J, with 21 bases between. CDR3 size: 16 residues. CDR1 and CDR2 from the germline V gene are SNHLY and FYNNEI. This PCR relied on a set of 60 Vbeta primers and 13 Jbeta primers. Sequencing used immunoSEQ multiplex PCR; TCRdb keeps in-frame clones, though not all of them. The sample lists 150,000 to 200,000 clones, 68% seen once, with around 4% in the top ten. The data belong to a study of cytomegalovirus exposure and HLA in healthy donors. This chain links TRBV2 with TRBJ2-1; a weak D match, TRBD2 (6 bases). The source material was PBMCs. The source is a woman younger than 30 in good health and CMV-seropositive. CDR3 protein: CASTYPPGGVDNEQFF. The CDR3 DNA reads TGTGCCAGCACCTATCCCCCGGGCGGGGTAGACAATGAGCAGTTCTTC.